These 11 T cell receptor beta chains originate from one sample sequenced in a study of blood T cell repertoires in COVID-19. Here immunoSEQ multiplex PCR was the method, and the copy in TCRdb shows in-frame clones only, minus some. Counted here are 250,000 or so clones, over 80% occurring once; the ten biggest clones make up more than 6%. The sequencing sample was made of peripheral blood. The origin of the receptors is a woman in her sixties or seventies with active or convalescent COVID-19.

The chain links TRBV4-2 to TRBJ2-5, with 8 nucleotides matching TRBD2. Germline V CDR1 and CDR2: LGHNA, YNFKEQ. This CDR3 region has 17 residues. V shed 0 bases and J 0 bases; nucleotides not matched to a gene: 6. Here the CDR3 reads CASSQDLAGSNQETQYF. CDR3 DNA sequence: TGTGCCAGCAGCCAAGATTTAGCGGGATCAAACCAAGAGACCCAGTACTTC.

This chain joins TRBV30 and TRBJ2-2, with 7 nucleotides matching TRBD2. With 5 bases clipped from V and 6 bases from J, the junction kept 12 bases outside the gene matches. The CDR3 has 15 amino acids. Germline CDR1 is GTSNPN and CDR2 is SVGIG (reference sequence). CDR3 protein: CAWSGGGMAAGELFF. In nucleotides, the CDR3 is TGTGCCTGGTCTGGGGGGGGGATGGCGGCCGGGGAGCTGTTTTTT.

The J gene is TRBJ1-1, the V gene TRBV11-3; 8 positions match TRBD1. CDR1 SGHNT and CDR2 YENEEA come from the germline V gene. The V and J ends lost 4 bases and 11 bases, in that order; junction bases with no gene match: 9. The CDR3 covers 13 residues. Here the CDR3 DNA reads TGTGCCAGCAGCTCGATCAGGGGGCTCGGGGCTTTCTTT. Its translation: CASSSIRGLGAFF. The full variable domain, rest sourced from reference TRBV11-3 and TRBJ1-1, is EAGVVQSPRYKIIEKKQPVAFWCNPISGHNTLYWYLQNLGQGPELLIRYENEEAVDDSQLPKDRFSAERLKGVDSTLKIQPAELGDSAVYLCASSSIRGLGAFFGQGTRLTVV.

The genes are TRBV30 and TRBJ1-5, with 10 bases lining up with TRBD1. The ends lost 3 bases at V and 7 bases at J; junction bases unmatched: 6. Germline values: CDR1 GTSNPN, CDR2 SVGIG (reference sequence). The CDR3 spans 14 residues. Here the CDR3 DNA reads TGTGCCTGGAGCCGGGACAGGGGTAACCAGCCCCAGCATTTT. Protein sequence: CAWSRDRGNQPQHF.

A single count supports this clone. The V and J genes are TRBV5-1 and TRBJ2-7; a weak D match, TRBD2 (5 bases). V was pared by 7 bases and J by 3 bases, with 17 bases between. The CDR3 totals 14 residues. Germline V gives CDR1 SGHRS, CDR2 YFSETQ. The CDR3 bases are TGCGCCAGCCGGAAGGAAATCGGACTCTACGAGCAGTACTTC. It codes for CASRKEIGLYEQYF.

The V gene is TRBV19, the J gene TRBJ2-2; 14 nucleotides agree with TRBD2. This CDR3 comprises 16 residues. CDR1 LNHDA and CDR2 SQIVND come from the germline V gene (reference sequence). After removal of 4 bases from V and 5 bases from J, the junction contained 3 bases not matched to a gene. The CDR3 is CASSSGLAGGTGELFF. CDR3 DNA: TGTGCCAGTAGTAGTGGACTAGCGGGAGGTACCGGGGAGCTGTTTTTT.

The rearrangement joins TRBV7-8 to TRBJ2-7; TRBD2 matches 8 bases. V dropped 2 bases and J dropped 3; count of bases not matched to a gene: 18. This CDR3 spans 19 amino acids. The germline V gene encodes CDR1 SGHVS and CDR2 FQNEAQ. The CDR3 loop is CASSLPPGGRTPYNYEQYF. The CDR3, as DNA: TGTGCCAGCAGCTTACCCCCTGGCGGGAGGACCCCATATAACTACGAGCAGTACTTC.

V is TRBV5-1 and J is TRBJ2-5; 7 positions agree with TRBD1. The J segment lost 1 base and the V segment lost 2 bases, leaving 5 bases of the junction unmatched. Germline CDR1 reads SGHRS; CDR2 reads YFSETQ. This CDR3 spans 15 amino acids. The CDR3 DNA reads as TGCGCCAGCAGCTTATTGACAGGGTTCCAAGAGACCCAGTACTTC. It yields the protein CASSLLTGFQETQYF.

The genes are TRBV3-1 (or the pseudogene TRBV3-2) and TRBJ2-1, with 8 bases lining up with TRBD1. V lost 3 bases to trimming and J lost 8 bases; unmatched junction nucleotides: 6. Per germline, CDR1 LGHDT and CDR2 YNNKEL (reference sequence). CDR3 length: 14 residues. This chain's CDR3 is CASSQLAGGDEQFF. The CDR3 DNA reads as TGTGCCAGCAGCCAGCTCGCAGGGGGCGATGAGCAGTTCTTC.

The CDR3: CASSETGMNTEAFF. Here the CDR3 DNA reads TGTGCCAGCAGTGAAACAGGTATGAACACTGAAGCTTTCTTT. The rearrangement joins TRBV2 to TRBJ1-1, with D maybe TRBD1 (5 bases). V was shortened by 2 bases and J by 0 bases, with 7 bases between the two germline ends. This CDR3 spans 14 amino acids. Germline values: CDR1 SNHLY, CDR2 FYNNEI.

V and J are TRBV27 and TRBJ2-3, with D hard to call. V shed 1 base and J shed 4 bases, with 6 bases lying between them. This CDR3 is built from 13 residues. The V gene's germline CDR1 is MNHEY and CDR2 SMNVEV (reference sequence). The CDR3 DNA reads TGTGCCAGCAGTTTATTCCGCGCAGATACGCAGTATTTT. Residues: CASSLFRADTQYF.